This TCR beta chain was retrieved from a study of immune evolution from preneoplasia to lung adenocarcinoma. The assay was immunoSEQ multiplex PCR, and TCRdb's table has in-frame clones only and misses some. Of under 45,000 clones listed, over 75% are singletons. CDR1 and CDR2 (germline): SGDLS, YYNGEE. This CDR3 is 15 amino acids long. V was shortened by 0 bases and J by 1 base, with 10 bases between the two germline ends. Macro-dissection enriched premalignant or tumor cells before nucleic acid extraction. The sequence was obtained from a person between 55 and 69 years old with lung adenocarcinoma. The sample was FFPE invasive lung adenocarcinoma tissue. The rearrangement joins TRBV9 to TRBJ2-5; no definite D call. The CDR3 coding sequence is TGTGCCAGCAGCGTAGCCTGGGGAATCCAAGAGACCCAGTACTTC. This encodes CASSVAWGIQETQYF.